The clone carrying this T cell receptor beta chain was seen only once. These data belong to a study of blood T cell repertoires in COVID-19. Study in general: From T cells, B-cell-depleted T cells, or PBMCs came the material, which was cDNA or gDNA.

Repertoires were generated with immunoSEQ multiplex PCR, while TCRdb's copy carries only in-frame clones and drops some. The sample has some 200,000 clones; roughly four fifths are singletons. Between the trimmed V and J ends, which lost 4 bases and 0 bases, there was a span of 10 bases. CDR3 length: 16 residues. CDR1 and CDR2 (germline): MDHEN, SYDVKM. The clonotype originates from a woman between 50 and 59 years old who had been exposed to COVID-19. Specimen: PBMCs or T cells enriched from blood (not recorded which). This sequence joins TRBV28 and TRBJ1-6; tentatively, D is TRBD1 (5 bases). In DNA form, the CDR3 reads TGTGCCAGCAGTTCCACAGGCCGCTCCTATAATTCACCCCTCCACTTT. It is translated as CASSSTGRSYNSPLHF.